This TCR beta chain was retrieved from a study of T cells in tuberculosis. Looking at the study overall: CD1B tetramers identified T cells specific for mycobacterial lipid GMM.

Produced via immunoSEQ multiplex PCR; TCRdb's table is partial and in-frame only. The sample contains 85,000 to 90,000 clones, roughly 91% of which appear only once. The V and J ends lost 2 bases and 7 bases respectively, with 12 bases between them. The CDR3 is 13 residues long. Germline CDR1 and CDR2: SGHAT and FQDESV (reference sequence). This clone was seen only once. After thawing and overnight rest, PBMC were stained with GMM-loaded CD1B tetramer, viability dye and anti-CD3 for sorting. The lipid loaded on the CD1B tetramers was C32 glucose monomycolate from Rhodococcus equi. Tetramer-sorted PBMC had been CD14 monocyte-depleted before freezing.

Material for sequencing was CD1b-GMM tetramer-negative cells sorted from PBMCs. This TCR was sampled from an adult woman with latent tuberculosis. This chain links TRBV11-1 with TRBJ2-7; D gene ambiguous. CDR3 DNA sequence: TGTGCCAGCAGCTTAATCACTCAAGCGGAGCAGTACTTC. Protein: CASSLITQAEQYF.